This TCR beta chain derives from a study of shared clonotypes between healthy human individuals (dated by TCRdb to the early 2020s). Looking at the study overall: The cohort comprised a couple of women and three men aged 18 to 49 years. For each donor, CD4 naive and CD4 memory were each given three plates, CD8 naive was given two plates, and CD8 memory was given one plate. The study deeply sequenced blood TCR repertoires of five healthy adults to estimate repertoire size and the extent of clonotype sharing between individuals. Libraries were prepared and TCR repertoires were sequenced by different laboratories using diverse techniques, in order to increase sequencing depth and limit assay-specific biases. Each donor's leukapheresis produced roughly between roughly 0.85 and 9 billion PBMCs. Beyond this particular receptor, the publication reports: Even with the large sequencing depth, rarefaction of the sorted-subset datasets indicated that sequencing was incomplete. Larger estimated clonotype richness was generally found for naive subsets than for memory subsets. The genetic and exposure-history diversity represented was limited by the small number of donors. Sharing across several donors was observed for approximately 5% of naive CD4, less than 4% of naive CD8, 2% to 2.5% of memory CD4, and roughly 0.4% of memory CD8 clonotypes. Compared with non-shared clonotypes, clonotypes shared by all four sorted-subset donors had higher generation probabilities. Sampling was limited to blood, and TCR repertoires in tissue likely differ from TCR repertoires in blood. Based on pairwise subsampling, the degree of clonotype sharing among donors was expected to be affected by sequencing depth.

Healthy HIV-negative adults with no recently reported acute infections or vaccinations were included as donors. Only Caucasian adults living in Nashville, Tennessee, USA were represented among the donors. Magnetic negative selection was used to enrich CD4+ T cells, after which naive cells were positively selected on CD45RA and the negative fraction became the memory subset. Blood was obtained by leukapheresis, after which PBMCs were separated by Ficoll-Histopaque density gradient centrifugation and cryopreserved in liquid nitrogen vapor phase. Analytical flow cytometry was used to check the purity and quantity of each magnetically sorted T cell population. From each sorted fraction, genomic DNA was isolated and quantified by UV absorbance on a Nanodrop 2000c. Turning to this clone: Its binding antigen is unknown. No base qualities exist here, and no much larger clone lies one base off it.

Trimming removed 1 base from V and 5 bases from J, leaving 17 bases between the germline ends. Sequences SGDLS (CDR1) and YYNGEE (CDR2) are obtained from the germline V gene. Taken from cysteine to phenylalanine, the CDR3 has 16 residues. Only the CDR3 portion is preserved as DNA: 48 bases, with reading frame beginning at the first base. Using the deep immunoSEQ assay, multiplex PCR amplified TCR CDR3 regions from genomic DNA. Extracted genomic DNA from each cell subset was spread evenly across all wells of several immunoSEQ 96-well plates, with each plate serving as a replicate. For sorted subsets, about 200 ng genomic DNA, equal to 30,000 or so T cell genomes, was loaded into each replicate PCR. The purified libraries were quantified using a Qubit 3.0 fluorometer, sized with a Bioanalyzer 2100, and then quantified again using the KAPA Library Quantification kit. A separate single-read 150-cycle Illumina NextSeq 550 flow cell was used to sequence each immunoSEQ 96-well plate. For the original study's pipeline: Because the immunoSEQ output included only junctional sequences and no quality scores, the filtering could not be the same as the filtering used for full-length reads. To assign V/J genes and CDR3, sequences were annotated against IMGT germline references using PyIR, a Python wrapper for IgBLAST v1.9. Reads with weak V/J assignments (E-value above 1e-6), missing CDR3, stop codons, out-of-frame junctions, or ambiguous translated residues were removed. V3J clonotypes were defined by identical inferred V gene, J gene, and CDR3 amino acid sequence. Percentage overlap between repertoires was computed as shared unique clonotypes divided by the size of the smaller repertoire. Repertoire richness was assessed with RTK rarefaction, the Chao1 estimator, and Recon v2.1 estimates of unobserved clonotypes. OLGA was used to compute generation probabilities for all TCRbeta clonotypes that the gDNA method yielded from a handful of donors. In its TCRdb copy, this immuneACCESS table keeps in-frame sequences only and misses some clones. Where compared with another copy, unresolved V genes explain less than half of these, and the others have no known cause. D and trimming come from the DNA, and the V and J calls and clone size come from that table. Here the sample has more than 850,000 clones; roughly 74% occur a single time. The ten largest account for approximately 0.52% of the sample.

The source material was memory CD4+ T cells from PBMCs. The cell subset or site label, as the study defines it: CD45RA-negative fraction. Rearrangement joined TRBV9 to TRBJ2-3; confidence is insufficient to name the D gene. This receptor was taken from a man aged 18 to 30 in good health. Some clones in this sample may be carry-over from other donors' samples. The CDR3 region reads CASSVKGPLNGDTQYF. The sequenced DNA is TGTGCCAGCAGCGTAAAGGGCCCCCTAAATGGAGATACGCAGTATTTT.